This T cell receptor beta chain comes out of a study of T cell repertoires in cytomegalovirus infection. This clonotype was counted between two and nine times. Its target is not known. TCRdb recomputed calls from the reads with MiXCR, one row per CDR3 protein. Of hundreds of thousands of distinct CDR3 sequences listed, 30% to 40% are singletons. This receptor was taken from a human donor in good health (CMV status not recorded). Some clones in this sample may be carry-over from other donors' samples. The source was cultured PBMCs, collected from culture after CMV antigen stimulation.

CDR3 in DNA: TGTGCTAGTGGTTTGGCCTTAGCGGGAGGGCCTCGCGAGCAGTACTTC. The encoded protein is CASGLALAGGPREQYF. The rearrangement uses TRBV12-5 and TRBJ2-7, with 11 bases aligning to TRBD2. The V and J ends lost 1 base and 6 bases, in that order; junction bases with no gene match: 8. The CDR3 has 16 amino acids. Per the germline V gene, CDR1 is LGHNT and CDR2 is FRNRAP.